This T cell receptor beta chain was obtained from a study of neurological immune-mediated disorders. Germline V gene sequence: CDR1 MNHEY, CDR2 SMNVEV (reference sequence). The CDR3 is made up of 13 amino acids. Indicated time point: longitudinal time-point 2. Details on this clonotype: The junction does not match germline at one end; this may be a read error.

With 10-nucleotide random UMIs, 5'RACE was used to make the cDNA. In every sequencing run, more than 180 million TCR-beta sequences were generated from 15-18 subjects. TCRdb analysed the 5' RACE reads with MiXCR anew, one entry per CDR3 protein. In the table there are tens of thousands of distinct CDR3 sequences, roughly 9.8% of which are singletons. The source of this sequence is a young man in good health. Sequenced sample: PBMCs. The chain couples TRBV27 to TRBJ2-1; D gene ambiguous. This CDR3 is CTSSVSEYNEQFF. CDR3 in DNA: TGTACCAGCAGTGTATCTGAGTACAATGAGCAGTTCTTC.